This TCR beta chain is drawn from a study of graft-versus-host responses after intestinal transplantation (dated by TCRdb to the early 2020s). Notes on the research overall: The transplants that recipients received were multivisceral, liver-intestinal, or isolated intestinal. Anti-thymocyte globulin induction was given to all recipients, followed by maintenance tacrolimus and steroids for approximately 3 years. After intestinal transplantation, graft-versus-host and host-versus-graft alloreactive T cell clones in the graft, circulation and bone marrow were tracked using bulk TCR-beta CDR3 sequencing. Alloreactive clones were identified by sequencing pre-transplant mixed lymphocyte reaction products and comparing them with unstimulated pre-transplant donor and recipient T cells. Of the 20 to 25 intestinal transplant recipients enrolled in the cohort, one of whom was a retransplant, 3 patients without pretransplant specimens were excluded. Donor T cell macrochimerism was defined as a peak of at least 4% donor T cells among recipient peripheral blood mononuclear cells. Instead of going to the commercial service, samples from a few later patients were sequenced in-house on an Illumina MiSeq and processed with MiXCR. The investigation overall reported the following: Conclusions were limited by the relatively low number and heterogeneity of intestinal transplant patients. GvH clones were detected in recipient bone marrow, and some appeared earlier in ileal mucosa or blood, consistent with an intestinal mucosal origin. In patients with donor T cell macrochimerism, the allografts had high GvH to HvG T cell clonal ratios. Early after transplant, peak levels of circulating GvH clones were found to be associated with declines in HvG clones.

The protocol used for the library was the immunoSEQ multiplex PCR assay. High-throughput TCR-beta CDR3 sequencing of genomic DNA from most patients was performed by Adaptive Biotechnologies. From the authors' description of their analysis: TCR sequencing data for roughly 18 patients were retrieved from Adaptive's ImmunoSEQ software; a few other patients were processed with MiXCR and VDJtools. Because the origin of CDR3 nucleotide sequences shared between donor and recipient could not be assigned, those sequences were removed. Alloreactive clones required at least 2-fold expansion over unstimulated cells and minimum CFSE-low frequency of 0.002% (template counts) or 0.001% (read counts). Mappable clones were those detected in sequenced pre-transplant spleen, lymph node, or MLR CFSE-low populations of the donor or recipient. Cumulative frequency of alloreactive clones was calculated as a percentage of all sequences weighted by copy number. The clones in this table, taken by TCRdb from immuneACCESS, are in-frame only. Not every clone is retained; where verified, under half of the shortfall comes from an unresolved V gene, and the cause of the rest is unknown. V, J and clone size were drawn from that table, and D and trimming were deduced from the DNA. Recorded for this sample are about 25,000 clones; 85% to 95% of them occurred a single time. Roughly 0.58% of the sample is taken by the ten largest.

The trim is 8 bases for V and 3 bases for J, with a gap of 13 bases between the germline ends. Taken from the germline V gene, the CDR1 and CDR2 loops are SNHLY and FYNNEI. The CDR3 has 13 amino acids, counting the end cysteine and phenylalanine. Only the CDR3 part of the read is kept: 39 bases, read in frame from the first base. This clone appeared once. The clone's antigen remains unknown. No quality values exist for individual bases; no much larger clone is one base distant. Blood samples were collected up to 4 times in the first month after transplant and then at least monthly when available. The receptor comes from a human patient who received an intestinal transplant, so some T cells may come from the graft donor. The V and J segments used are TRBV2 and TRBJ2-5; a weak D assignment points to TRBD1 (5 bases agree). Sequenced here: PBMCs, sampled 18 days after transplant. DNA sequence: TGTGCCAGCGTTAGGACATACGAAGAGACCCAGTACTTC. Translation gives CASVRTYEETQYF. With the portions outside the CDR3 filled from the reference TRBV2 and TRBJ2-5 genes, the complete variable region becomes EPEVTQTPSHQVTQMGQEVILRCVPISNHLYFYWYRQILGQKVEFLVSFYNNEISEKSEIFDDQFSVERPDGSNFTLKIRSTKLEDSAMYFCASVRTYEETQYFGPGTRLLVL.